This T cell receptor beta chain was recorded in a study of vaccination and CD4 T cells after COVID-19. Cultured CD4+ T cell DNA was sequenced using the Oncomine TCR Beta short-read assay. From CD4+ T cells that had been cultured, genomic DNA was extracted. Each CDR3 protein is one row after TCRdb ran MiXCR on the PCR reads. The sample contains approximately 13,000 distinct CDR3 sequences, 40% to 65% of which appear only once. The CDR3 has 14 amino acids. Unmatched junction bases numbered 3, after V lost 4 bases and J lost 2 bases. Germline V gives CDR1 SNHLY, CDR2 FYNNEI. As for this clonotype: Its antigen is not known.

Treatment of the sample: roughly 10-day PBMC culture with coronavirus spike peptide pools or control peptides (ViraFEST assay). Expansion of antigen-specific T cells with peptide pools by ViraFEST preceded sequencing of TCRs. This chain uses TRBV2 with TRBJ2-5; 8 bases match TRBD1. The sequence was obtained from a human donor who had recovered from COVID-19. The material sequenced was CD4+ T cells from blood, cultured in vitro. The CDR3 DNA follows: TGTGCCAGCAGTGGTAACAGGGGGCAAGAGACCCAGTACTTC. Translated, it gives CASSGNRGQETQYF.